Reported below is one TCR beta chain. The antigen remains undetermined. In germline, CDR1 is MNHEY, CDR2 SMNVEV (reference sequence). V was trimmed by 8 bases and J by 8 bases, leaving 22 bases between them. The CDR3 sequence is 15 residues long. This sample was included in a study of graft-versus-host responses after intestinal transplantation. Study summary: Each recipient received anti-thymocyte globulin induction, then tacrolimus and steroids for around 3 years. Study-wide findings and caveats: Early post-transplant HvG declines tracked with peak circulating GvH clone levels. Recipient marrow showed GvH clones, some seen first in ileum or blood.

The assay was immunoSEQ multiplex PCR, and TCRdb's table has in-frame clones only and misses some. In the table there are 84,000 or so clones, 90% to 95% of which are singletons. V gene TRBV27 combines with J gene TRBJ2-1, with D possibly being TRBD2 (5 bases). Sequencing was performed on unstimulated CD8+ T cells sorted from spleen or lymph node cells, taken before transplant. The receptor was derived from a human donor who was the organ donor for an intestinal transplant. CDR3 protein: CASSLGGVLIDEQFF. The CDR3 DNA is TGTGCCAGCTCCCTTGGAGGTGTGTTGATCGATGAGCAGTTCTTC.